This entry lists 12 T cell receptor beta chains sequenced from one sample in a study of cytomegalovirus exposure and HLA in healthy donors. The PCR used 60 Vbeta and 13 Jbeta primers. The repertoire was sequenced with immunoSEQ multiplex PCR; TCRdb's copy has only in-frame clones and lacks some. This sample carries roughly 71,000 clones, with around 5% going to the ten biggest clones. Input material: PBMCs. These receptors were collected from a woman between 40 and 50 years old in good health and CMV-seropositive.

The genes are TRBV6-6 and TRBJ2-5; 10 nucleotides line up with TRBD1. Trimming took 2 bases from V and 4 from J; bases not matched to a gene: 7. The CDR3 is made up of 16 amino acids. Germline V CDR1 and CDR2: MNHNY, SVGAGI (reference sequence). The CDR3 DNA follows: TGTGCCAGCAGTTACCCCGGGACAGGGGATGGAGAGACCCAGTACTTC. Encoded protein: CASSYPGTGDGETQYF.

The J gene is TRBJ1-5, the V gene TRBV19; the D gene is possibly TRBD1 (5 bases). The CDR3 extends over 15 amino acids. The germline V gene encodes CDR1 LNHDA and CDR2 SQIVND (reference sequence). The ends were cut back, 3 bases at V and 0 bases at J, with 9 bases in the middle. The CDR3 coding sequence is TGTGCCAGTAGTATCAGGGCAGATAGCAATCAGCCCCAGCATTTT. Translation: CASSIRADSNQPQHF.

DNA of the CDR3: TGTGCCAGCAGTGAAGGCAGGGGTAGGAGAGTAGAGACCCAGTACTTC. Translation: CASSEGRGRRVETQYF. The chain uses TRBV6-1 and TRBJ2-5; tentatively, D is TRBD1 (6 bases). The germline V and J ends were trimmed by 1 base and 4 bases, with 16 bases remaining between them. The CDR3 has 16 residues. CDR1 and CDR2 (germline): MNHNS, SASEGT.

The chain links TRBV28 to TRBJ2-2; D gene uncertain. The CDR3 consists of 14 residues. The V end was cut by 2 bases, the J end by 4 bases, with 8 bases between. From germline, CDR1 is MDHEN and CDR2 SYDVKM. The CDR3 coding sequence is TGTGCCAGCAGTTTAGGGCAGACCACCGGGGAGCTGTTTTTT. As protein: CASSLGQTTGELFF.

This chain connects TRBV10-3 to TRBJ2-3; 8 bases fit TRBD1. The CDR3 totals 15 residues. J was trimmed by 0 bases and V by 2 bases; bases with no gene match: 1. CDR1 is ENHRY, CDR2 SYGVKD, per germline. In DNA, the CDR3 is TGTGCCATCAGTGAGGGGACAGGTAGCACAGATACGCAGTATTTT. As protein: CAISEGTGSTDTQYF.

The V call is TRBV2, the J call TRBJ1-3, with D tentatively TRBD1 (6 bases). This CDR3 spans 16 amino acids. CDR1 is SNHLY, CDR2 FYNNEI, per germline. Trimming removed 1 base from V and 1 base from J, with 11 bases in between. The CDR3 here is CASSEGTAVSGNTIYF. The CDR3 region has the DNA TGTGCCAGCAGTGAAGGGACAGCCGTTTCTGGAAACACCATATATTTT.

The V and J genes are TRBV5-6 and TRBJ1-2; TRBD1 is a possible D gene (6 bases). V shed 5 bases and J shed 8 bases, with 22 bases lying between them. Per germline, CDR1 SGHDT and CDR2 YYEEEE. The CDR3 has 15 residues. The chain's CDR3 is CASSSDIEGEGGYTF. CDR3 DNA sequence: TGTGCCAGCAGTTCCGACATTGAGGGGGAAGGCGGCTACACCTTC. Complete variable domain (other parts from reference TRBV5-6 and TRBJ1-2): DAGVTQSPTHLIKTRGQQVTLRCSPKSGHDTVSWYQQALGQGPQFIFQYYEEEERQRGNFPDRFSGHQFPNYSSELNVNALLLGDSALYLCASSSDIEGEGGYTFGSGTRLTVV.

In DNA, the CDR3 is TGTGCTAGTGGTTTCCCCATCCAGTTCTTC. Encoded protein: CASGFPIQFF. This chain links TRBV12-5 with TRBJ2-1; no reliable D call. Germline V lookup: CDR1 LGHNT, CDR2 FRNRAP. V lost 3 bases to trimming and J lost 13 bases, with 7 bases between them. CDR3 size: 10 residues.

The chain combines TRBV27 with TRBJ1-2; TRBD1 agrees at 8 bases. Germline loops: CDR1 MNHEY, CDR2 SMNVEV (reference sequence). The CDR3 totals 14 residues. The J segment lost 4 bases and the V segment lost 3 bases, leaving 4 bases of the junction unmatched. CDR3 sequence: CASSFGQGGYGYTF. In DNA, the CDR3 is TGTGCCAGCAGTTTCGGACAGGGAGGCTATGGCTACACCTTC.

This sequence joins TRBV27 and TRBJ1-5, with a weak D call TRBD1 (6 bases). The CDR3 has 15 amino acids. Per the germline V gene, CDR1 is MNHEY and CDR2 is SMNVEV (reference sequence). Trimming removed 5 bases at V and 0 bases at J, with 11 bases between. CDR3 in amino acids: CASSDRSYSNQPQHF. CDR3 in DNA: TGTGCCAGCAGTGACAGGTCATATAGCAATCAGCCCCAGCATTTT.

The chain links TRBV9 to TRBJ2-7, with 7 bases that match TRBD2. V gave up 3 bases and J gave up 5 bases; unmatched junction bases: 8. Germline V gives CDR1 SGDLS, CDR2 YYNGEE. CDR3 length: 14 amino acids. This CDR3 is CASSGTGLVHEQYF. The DNA of the CDR3 is TGTGCCAGCAGCGGGACTGGACTAGTCCACGAGCAGTACTTC. The full variable domain, in which reference TRBV9 and TRBJ2-7 provide the parts outside the CDR3, is DSGVTQTPKHLITATGQRVTLRCSPRSGDLSVYWYQQSLDQGLQFLIQYYNGEERAKGNILERFSAQQFPDLHSELNLSSLELGDSALYFCASSGTGLVHEQYFGPGTRLTVT.

This chain links TRBV6-6 with TRBJ2-1; D is perhaps TRBD1 (6 bases). The V gene's germline CDR1 is MNHNY and CDR2 SVGAGI (reference sequence). Trimming pared 0 bases from V and 7 bases from J, leaving 10 bases between. The CDR3 loop spans 14 amino acids. CDR3 sequence reads: CASSYSHQGNEQFF. CDR3 nucleotides: TGTGCCAGCAGTTACTCCCATCAGGGGAATGAGCAGTTCTTC.